Following are 15 T cell receptor beta chains from one sample sequenced in a study of CD8 T cells in ankylosing spondylitis. Study findings and constraints: Seemingly distinctive of ankylosing spondylitis blood was a TCR beta motif formed by eight highly homologous variants.

TCRdb reprocessed the 5' RACE reads via MiXCR and lists one record per CDR3 protein. The sample lists about 130,000 distinct CDR3 sequences; 17% were seen once. What these receptors recognize is not known. The sample taken for sequencing was blood, either unsorted or a sorted T cell fraction (not recorded which). These receptors were obtained from a male donor with ankylosing spondylitis.

The V and J genes are TRBV5-1 and TRBJ2-3; no clear D. This CDR3 is 13 amino acids long. In germline, CDR1 is SGHRS, CDR2 YFSETQ. Trimming removed 1 base from V and 3 bases from J, with 6 bases in between. The CDR3 nucleotides read TGCGCCAGCAGCTTGAGGGAAACAGATACGCAGTATTTT. Protein product: CASSLRETDTQYF.

This clonotype came up a few times. The rearrangement joins TRBV27 to TRBJ2-7; perhaps TRBD1 as D (7 bases). The V and J ends lost 0 bases and 4 bases respectively, with 16 bases between them. The CDR3 runs to 16 residues. Germline CDR1 reads MNHEY; CDR2 reads SMNVEV (reference sequence). The CDR3 coding sequence is TGTGCCAGCAGTTTATCCGCCTCGCCAGGGGGGTACGAGCAGTACTTC. This sequence encodes CASSLSASPGGYEQYF.

This clonotype showed up just a few times. The chain combines TRBV20-1 with TRBJ1-1; a possible D gene is TRBD1 (6 bases). The germline V and J ends were trimmed by 0 bases and 3 bases, with 20 bases remaining between them. The CDR3 covers 17 residues. Germline V gene sequence: CDR1 DFQATT, CDR2 SNEGSKA (reference sequence). CDR3 amino acids: CSAREGAILESYTEAFF. The CDR3 DNA sequence: TGCAGTGCTAGAGAGGGGGCGATATTGGAGTCGTACACTGAAGCTTTCTTT.

This clonotype showed up many times. The chain links TRBV7-6 to TRBJ2-2; no definite D call. The CDR3 is made up of 14 amino acids. Trimming took off 4 bases at V and 3 bases at J, with 9 bases between the two ends. Germline assignment: CDR1 SGHVS and CDR2 FNYEAQ. CDR3 loop: CASSSTLDTGELFF. CDR3 in DNA: TGTGCCAGCAGCTCCACCTTAGACACCGGGGAGCTGTTTTTT.

The V gene is TRBV5-5, the J gene TRBJ2-3; 8 nucleotides match TRBD2. From germline, CDR1 is SGHKS and CDR2 YYEKEE (reference sequence). Unmatched junction bases numbered 13, after V lost 6 bases and J lost 4 bases. CDR3 length: 16 amino acids. The CDR3 region has the DNA TGTGCCAGCATTGGCCGGGAGGGGATTGTGGCAGATACGCAGTATTTT. This encodes CASIGREGIVADTQYF.

V is TRBV5-5 and J is TRBJ2-1; 7 nucleotides line up with TRBD2. Germline CDR1 is SGHKS and CDR2 is YYEKEE (reference sequence). The CDR3 length is 17 residues. Trimming cost V 1 base and J 7 bases; bases outside gene matches: 14. In DNA form, the CDR3 reads TGTGCCAGCAGCTTGCTCCCCTTCGGCGGGAGTACAAATGAGCAGTTCTTC. Translation gives CASSLLPFGGSTNEQFF.

This clonotype was counted once. The gene calls are TRBV2 and TRBJ2-1, with 7 bases fitting TRBD2. J gave up 1 base and V 5 bases, and 8 bases lay outside the gene matches. In germline, CDR1 is SNHLY, CDR2 FYNNEI. The CDR3 has 16 amino acids. DNA for the CDR3: TGTGCCAGCAGTAGGGCGGCTAGCGGTTCCTACAATGAGCAGTTCTTC. Its translation: CASSRAASGSYNEQFF. Based on the CDR3 plus reference TRBV2 and TRBJ2-1, the full variable domain is EPEVTQTPSHQVTQMGQEVILRCVPISNHLYFYWYRQILGQKVEFLVSFYNNEISEKSEIFDDQFSVERPDGSNFTLKIRSTKLEDSAMYFCASSRAASGSYNEQFFGPGTRLTVL.

The J gene is TRBJ2-3, the V gene TRBV29-1, with D unresolved. The CDR3 is 13 amino acids. Germline CDR1 SQVTM, CDR2 ANQGSEA. V lost 4 bases, J lost 2 bases, and 10 bases lay in between. In nucleotides, the CDR3 is TGCAGCGTTGCCCCGCCTCCCACAGATACGCAGTATTTT. It codes for CSVAPPPTDTQYF.

This clonotype showed up just a few times. The chain combines TRBV7-8 with TRBJ2-1; D possibly corresponds to TRBD2 (5 bases). The V end lost 4 bases, the J end lost 6 bases, and 19 bases lay between the germline ends. This CDR3 region has 16 residues. The germline V gene has CDR1 SGHVS and CDR2 FQNEAQ. DNA of the CDR3: TGTGCCAGCAGCTATGCGAGGGAGTTCGAGAGCAATGAGCAGTTCTTC. Amino acid sequence: CASSYAREFESNEQFF. The entire variable domain, with the rest obtained from reference TRBV7-8 and TRBJ2-1, is as follows: GAGVSQSPRYKVAKRGQDVALRCDPISGHVSLFWYQQALGQGPEFLTYFQNEAQLDKSGLPSDRFFAERPEGSVSTLKIQRTQQEDSAVYLCASSYAREFESNEQFFGPGTRLTVL.

The chain is built from TRBV6-2 or TRBV6-3 and TRBJ2-7; 13 positions match TRBD2. CDR3 length: 16 amino acids. V shed 0 bases and J 5 bases; nucleotides not matched to a gene: 4. The germline CDR1 and CDR2 sequences are MNHEY and SVGEGT. CDR3 protein: CASSYSLAGGGNEQYF. CDR3 coding DNA: TGTGCCAGCAGTTACTCACTAGCGGGAGGGGGCAACGAGCAGTACTTC.

V and J are TRBV6-6 and TRBJ1-2, with D possibly matching TRBD1 (5 bases). V was trimmed by 6 bases and J by 3 bases, leaving 8 bases between them. Germline V lookup: CDR1 MNHNY, CDR2 SVGAGI (reference sequence). The CDR3 runs 12 residues. The CDR3 DNA reads TGTGCCAGCAGAGAAGGGGACTATGGCTACACCTTC. This translates into CASREGDYGYTF.

The gene calls are TRBV14 and TRBJ2-1, with 10 bases identical to TRBD2. In germline, CDR1 is SGHDN, CDR2 FVKESK. V shed 4 bases, J shed 4 bases, and the junction held 10 bases outside the gene matches. The CDR3 sequence is 17 residues long. In nucleotides, the CDR3 is TGTGCCAGCAGCCTTACCTATACTAGCGGGGAATACAATGAGCAGTTCTTC. Residues: CASSLTYTSGEYNEQFF.

This clonotype has just a few counts. The rearrangement uses TRBV29-1 and TRBJ2-7; the match to TRBD2 covers 13 bases. The CDR3 runs 15 residues. CDR1 is SQVTM and CDR2 is ANQGSEA in the germline V gene. J lost 3 bases, V lost 7 bases, and 9 bases had no gene match. For the CDR3, the DNA is TGCAGCGCAACCTCCGGACTAGCGGGAGACTACGAGCAGTACTTC. Translated, it gives CSATSGLAGDYEQYF.

V usage is TRBV6-2 or TRBV6-3 and J usage is TRBJ2-1; 9 nucleotides agree with TRBD2. CDR1 and CDR2 (germline): MNHEY, SVGEGT. The trim removed 2 bases at V and 3 bases at J, leaving 2 bases unmatched. CDR3 size: 15 residues. The CDR3 bases are TGTGCCAGCAGTTACGGGACTAGCAGCTACAATGAGCAGTTCTTC. Translation gives CASSYGTSSYNEQFF.

The chain carries TRBV5-4 and TRBJ1-1; D gene unclear. Trimming removed 0 bases from V and 2 bases from J, with 17 bases in between. The CDR3 contains 17 residues. CDR1 and CDR2 from the germline V gene are SGHNT and YYREEE (reference sequence). This CDR3 is CASSLDGRLWPNTEAFF. CDR3 coding DNA: TGTGCCAGCAGCTTGGATGGTCGGTTGTGGCCTAACACTGAAGCTTTCTTT.